A single TCR beta chain is shown here with its context. This entry comes from a study of blood T cell repertoires in COVID-19. Study context: Donors in the United States, Italy and Spain gave samples during acute or convalescent COVID-19.

Profiling relied on immunoSEQ multiplex PCR, and the TCRdb table lists in-frame clones only, not all of them. The data hold fewer than 250,000 clones, with 75% to 85% observed a single time. Germline V CDR1 and CDR2: SQVTM, ANQGSEA. The CDR3 covers 13 residues. Trimming cost V 6 bases and J 5 bases; bases outside gene matches: 7. This receptor was identified in a human donor in a cohort sampled during active COVID-19. The chain couples TRBV29-1 to TRBJ2-1; TRBD1 agrees at 7 bases. The sequenced sample was peripheral blood. The DNA of the CDR3 is TGCAGCGTGATACAGGGGACAAACAATGAGCAGTTCTTC. Protein sequence: CSVIQGTNNEQFF.